Presented here are 4 T cell receptor beta chains from one specimen sequenced in a study of T cell changes during pregnancy in multiple sclerosis (dated by TCRdb to the late 2010s). Libraries were prepared through the immunoSEQ multiplex PCR assay. As stored in TCRdb, this immuneACCESS dataset retains in-frame rearrangements with V and J assigned. A fraction of the clones does not appear; measured against another copy, unresolved V genes explain less than half of the discrepancy, and the remainder lacks a known reason. The sample yields 30,000 to 35,000 clones; 90% were counted once. Of the sample, 4.5% falls within the top ten clones. The starting material was CD8+ T cells from peripheral blood mononuclear cells, obtained after pregnancy. The receptor source for this set is a female donor with multiple sclerosis, enrolled in a pregnancy study.

This rearrangement joins TRBV7-8 to TRBJ2-2; unclear D gene. Germline V gene sequence: CDR1 SGHVS, CDR2 FQNEAQ. CDR3 length: 15 residues. V lost 2 bases to trimming and J lost 0 bases, with 7 bases between them. CDR3 protein: CASSLMSANTGELFF. The CDR3 nucleotides are TGTGCCAGCAGCTTAATGTCAGCGAACACCGGGGAGCTGTTTTTT.

V and J are TRBV30 and TRBJ2-7; 10 bases match TRBD1. V lost 6 bases, J lost 6 bases, and 11 bases stayed unmatched. Germline-derived CDR1 and CDR2 are GTSNPN and SVGIG (reference sequence). This CDR3 is 14 amino acids long. CDR3 DNA: TGTGCCTGTCTAGGGGACAGGGGAGCGCCCGAGCAGTACTTC. Its translation: CACLGDRGAPEQYF.

The V gene is TRBV5-6, the J gene TRBJ2-3; 11 nucleotides align to TRBD2. The CDR3 is 16 amino acids. With 0 bases clipped from V and 5 bases from J, the junction kept 5 bases outside the gene matches. CDR1 is SGHDT, CDR2 YYEEEE, per germline. The CDR3 DNA is TGTGCCAGCAGCTTGGCTAGCGGGGGGCAGGGAGATACGCAGTATTTT. Translating it yields CASSLASGGQGDTQYF. Full variable domain (outside the CDR3, taken from reference TRBV5-6 and TRBJ2-3): DAGVTQSPTHLIKTRGQQVTLRCSPKSGHDTVSWYQQALGQGPQFIFQYYEEEERQRGNFPDRFSGHQFPNYSSELNVNALLLGDSALYLCASSLASGGQGDTQYFGPGTRLTVL.

This chain uses TRBV11-2 with TRBJ2-7, with D perhaps matching TRBD1 (6 bases). The CDR3 consists of 14 residues. Trimming removed 5 bases from V and 3 bases from J, with 14 bases in between. Germline-derived CDR1 and CDR2 are SGHAT and FQNNGV. CDR3 sequence reads: CASSPRQDYYEQYF. The CDR3 nucleotides are TGTGCCAGCAGCCCGCGACAGGATTACTACGAGCAGTACTTC.